This T cell receptor beta chain is from a study of glioma-infiltrating T cells after dendritic cell vaccination. Assay: immunoSEQ multiplex PCR; the TCRdb copy retains only in-frame clones and omits some. Among some 91,000 clones listed, 70% to 90% were seen once. Specified time point: after dendritic cell vaccination, including at tumor progression/relapse. The CDR3 is made up of 16 amino acids. Trimming at V came to 4 bases and at J to 4 bases, leaving 8 bases not matched to a gene. From germline, CDR1 is SGHNT and CDR2 YENEEA. This receptor was identified in a human donor with glioblastoma. Source: blood, taken after dendritic cell vaccination. The gene calls are TRBV11-3 and TRBJ1-1, with 11 bases matching TRBD1. The CDR3: CASSSRRGQGATEAFF. The CDR3, as DNA: TGTGCCAGCAGCTCACGCCGAGGACAGGGGGCCACTGAAGCTTTCTTT.